The rows below give T cell receptor beta chains drawn from one sample of a study of T cell responses to AZD1222 COVID-19 vaccine. TCRdb keeps only in-frame clones here, not all; method: immunoSEQ multiplex PCR. The sample carries under 150,000 clones, roughly 84% recorded once. Sequenced material: peripheral blood, taken on day 0 of AZD1222 vaccination. The receptors stem from an adult in good health. Both conserved end residues are part of each CDR3. The D gene is left open where the match is weak. Clone size is not always given. Where it is, it says once, few, many or a class for expanded clones.

.	.	TRBV6-1	TRBJ2-7	TGTGCCAGCAGTGAATATGAGCACTACGAGCAGTACTTC	CASSEYEHYEQYF
.	.	TRBV7-2	TRBJ1-5	TGTGCCAGCGGGACCCGAGGCAATCAGCCCCAGCATTTT	CASGTRGNQPQHF
.	.	TRBV12-5	TRBJ1-3	TGTGCTAGCTCAATCTCTGGAAACACCATATATTTT	CASSISGNTIYF
.	.	TRBV24-1	TRBJ1-1	TGTGCCACCAGTCCGTCGGGGAACACTGAAGCTTTCTTT	CATSPSGNTEAFF
TRBD2	.	TRBV6-4	TRBJ2-3	TGTGCCAGCAGTAATCGAGCGGGGGCGGGAGATACGCAGTATTTT	CASSNRAGAGDTQYF
TRBD2	.	TRBV4-1	TRBJ2-1	TGCGCCAGCAGCCCCGGGAGGGACAATGAGCAGTTCTTC	CASSPGRDNEQFF
.	.	TRBV3-1/TRBV3-2	TRBJ1-6	TGTGCCAGCAGCCAAGTGTTGGGGGCTAATTCACCCCTCCACTTT	CASSQVLGANSPLHF
.	.	TRBV2	TRBJ1-1	TGTGCCAGCAGTCGAGGAGGACAGAGGGACACTGAAGCTTTCTTT	CASSRGGQRDTEAFF
.	few	TRBV30	TRBJ1-2	TGTGCCTGGAGTGTACAGGCTAACTATGGCTACACCTTC	CAWSVQANYGYTF
.	.	TRBV5-1	TRBJ2-7	TGCGCCAGCACCGGCGGACAAGGAGGGGAGCAGTACTTC	CASTGGQGGEQYF
TRBD2	.	TRBV18	TRBJ2-7	TGTGCCAGCTCCTCTCAACGGGAGGACTACGAGCAGTACTTC	CASSSQREDYEQYF
TRBD1	.	TRBV30	TRBJ1-3	TGTGCCTGGAGTTGGACAGGGGACTGGTTCGGGAAAGGAAACACCATATATTTT	CAWSWTGDWFGKGNTIYF
.	.	TRBV7-2	TRBJ2-2	TGTGCCAGCAGCTTAGTTTTACAGGAGCTGTTTTTT	CASSLVLQELFF
.	.	TRBV6-2/TRBV6-3	TRBJ2-1	TGTGCCAGCAGTTACAAGGCGGTCGGCGGGGCTTACAATGAGCAGTTCTTC	CASSYKAVGGAYNEQFF
.	.	TRBV6-5	TRBJ1-2	TGTGCCAGCAGCCGCTTGGGGTCCAACTATGGCTACACCTTC	CASSRLGSNYGYTF
.	.	TRBV7-2	TRBJ1-1	TGTGCCAGCAGCTTAAGATCCCGGGGGCCCAAGGCTGAAGCTTTCTTT	CASSLRSRGPKAEAFF
.	medium-sized	TRBV5-5	TRBJ2-2	TGTGCCAGCAGCCCCCGGGACACTCACACCGGGGAGCTGTTTTTT	CASSPRDTHTGELFF
.	.	TRBV2	TRBJ2-1	TGTGCCAGCAGTGAGGGGGGGCGAGAGCAGTTCTTC	CASSEGGREQFF
.	.	TRBV13	TRBJ2-3	TGTGCCAGCAGCCAGGGAACAGATACGCAGTATTTT	CASSQGTDTQYF
.	.	TRBV19	TRBJ2-6	TGTGCCAGTAGCAACCGGGCGGGGGCCAAACACTCTGGGGCCAACGTCCTGACTTTC	CASSNRAGAKHSGANVLTF
TRBD1	few	TRBV27	TRBJ1-2	TGTGCCAGCAGTTTGGGACAGAATAACTATGGCTACACCTTC	CASSLGQNNYGYTF
.	.	TRBV14	TRBJ1-6	TGTGCCAGCAGCCAAGAACGTATCGTGGGAGGCAGGGTCAGGTCACCCCTCCACTTT	CASSQERIVGGRVRSPLHF
TRBD2	.	TRBV4-2	TRBJ2-3	TGTGCCAGCAGCCAAGAGCGGGGGGGCCCAGATACGCAGTATTTT	CASSQERGGPDTQYF
TRBD1	.	TRBV30	TRBJ1-6	TGTGCCTGGGCACGGGACAGAAATTCACCCCTCCACTTT	CAWARDRNSPLHF
.	.	TRBV6-1	TRBJ2-7	TGTGCCAGCAGTGAAATAATCGGGACTCCAGAATCCTTC	CASSEIIGTPESF
.	.	TRBV19	TRBJ1-6	TGTGCCACCAAACTCGGAGAGTATTCACCCCTCCACTTT	CATKLGEYSPLHF
TRBD1	.	TRBV19	TRBJ1-2	TGTGCCAGTAGGGGGACAGGAGCTACAAACTATGGCTACACCTTC	CASRGTGATNYGYTF
.	.	TRBV29-1	TRBJ2-7	TGCAGCGTTGAAGGGGTCGGGGACAAATACGAGCAGTACTTC	CSVEGVGDKYEQYF
TRBD1	.	TRBV5-1	TRBJ1-6	TGCGCCAGCAGCTTGAGGACAGGAGATTCACCCCTCCACTTT	CASSLRTGDSPLHF
.	few	TRBV28	TRBJ1-3	TGTGCCAGCAGTTTTCGGGTCAGAAACTCTGGAAACACCATATATTTT	CASSFRVRNSGNTIYF
.	once	TRBV24-1	TRBJ2-1	TGTGCCACCAGTGATTCCACTGAGGTTAACTACAATGAGCAGTTCTTC	CATSDSTEVNYNEQFF
.	.	TRBV11-3	TRBJ2-7	TGTGCCAGCAGCTTAGAACCTAGCGACTACGAGCAGTACTTC	CASSLEPSDYEQYF